A selection of T cell receptor beta chains follows, all from one sample in a study of circulating and synovial CD4+ cells in juvenile arthritis. This table comes from immunoSEQ multiplex PCR, and its TCRdb copy is limited to in-frame clones, with some not included. This table holds some 33,000 clones, approximately 94% found once. The specimen sequenced was CD4+ T cells from blood. Receptors were obtained from a human donor with juvenile idiopathic arthritis. CDR3s include the opening cysteine and the closing phenylalanine or tryptophan. The size of a clone is reported for some rows only, either as once, few or many, or as a class for expanded clones.

CDR3aa,v_gene,j_gene,abundance
CASSLNSGGAGDEQFF,TRBV5-4,TRBJ2-1,.
CASSDSTGKAFF,TRBV6-4,TRBJ1-1,.
CASSRPPANYGYTF,TRBV19,TRBJ1-2,.
CASSGLNQPQHF,TRBV5-8,TRBJ1-5,.
CASSLSSSARATNEKLFF,TRBV4-3,TRBJ1-4,.
CASSSTGQPNYGYTF,TRBV5-1,TRBJ1-2,.
CAWARMGQGGFGANVLTF,TRBV30,TRBJ2-6,once
CASSKGQGSNQPQHF,TRBV19,TRBJ1-5,.
CASSDLRQARSGNTIYF,TRBV19,TRBJ1-3,.
CAWNGNGYTF,TRBV30,TRBJ1-2,.
CASSRDLYTGELFF,TRBV6-5,TRBJ2-2,.
CASSEVFRDQPQHF,TRBV6-1,TRBJ1-5,.
CASSPSVVYGYTF,TRBV27,TRBJ1-2,once
CASSLGTRGADTQYF,TRBV5-1,TRBJ2-3,.
CASSVSGGNYGYTF,TRBV9,TRBJ1-2,.
CASSQGAGTGMIGTDTQYF,TRBV4-3,TRBJ2-3,few
CASSPGTGGARVEDTQYF,TRBV5-4,TRBJ2-3,.
CSVEDFYEQYF,TRBV29-1,TRBJ2-7,once